These 14 T cell receptor beta chains share one sample of origin, sequenced in a study of early T cells in non-severe SARS-CoV-2 infection. From the 5' RACE reads, TCRdb called clonotypes with MiXCR, one entry per CDR3 protein. This table has under 85,000 distinct CDR3 sequences, about 5% appearing once. The sequences come from whole blood, collected at baseline. The source of these receptors is an adult who was a healthcare worker with PCR-confirmed SARS-CoV-2 infection or an uninfected control (not recorded which).

This clonotype was observed at least ten times. The chain employs TRBV6-1 and TRBJ1-1; D is undetermined. V dropped 3 bases and J dropped 1 base, with 9 bases sitting between them. Germline V gene lookup returns CDR1 MNHNS and CDR2 SASEGT. The CDR3 totals 14 residues. The CDR3 here is CASSDERKNTEAFF. The DNA for the CDR3 is TGTGCCAGCAGTGATGAGAGAAAGAACACTGAAGCTTTCTTT.

The chain has TRBV3-1 and TRBJ2-3; TRBD2 is a possible D gene (6 bases). Trimming shortened V by 5 bases and J by 6 bases, and 15 bases separated the two germline ends. The CDR3 is 14 residues long. Germline lookup yields CDR1 LGHDT and CDR2 YNNKEL (reference sequence). The CDR3 DNA reads as TGTGCCAGCAGCTTTCGGACTGGGGGGGATACGCAGTATTTT. Translated: CASSFRTGGDTQYF.

The CDR3 is CASSLNPGDTDTQYF. DNA of the CDR3: TGTGCCAGCAGCTTAAATCCAGGGGACACAGATACGCAGTATTTT. The gene calls are TRBV7-2 and TRBJ2-3; possible D gene TRBD1, 6 bases. With 2 bases removed from V and 2 bases from J, the gap between germline ends came to 11 bases. The CDR3 length is 15 residues. Germline-derived CDR1 and CDR2 are SGHTA and FQGNSA.

Ten or more counts support this clonotype. V gene TRBV10-3 combines with J gene TRBJ2-3, with 8 bases lining up with TRBD2. The germline V gene has CDR1 ENHRY and CDR2 SYGVKD. This CDR3 has 14 residues. Trimming removed 5 bases from V and 4 bases from J; junction bases left unmatched: 5. The CDR3 DNA follows: TGTGCCATCAGTACGGGAGGGGGGGCAGATACGCAGTATTTT. As protein: CAISTGGGADTQYF.

This clonotype was picked up a small number of times. The gene calls are TRBV7-9 and TRBJ2-5; the D is unclear. Germline CDR1 is SEHNR and CDR2 is FQNEAQ (reference sequence). Trimming left V 5 bases short and J 4 bases short, with 5 bases between. CDR3 length equals 11 residues. The CDR3 region has the DNA TGTGCCAGCAGCGGAACAGAGACCCAGTACTTC. This encodes CASSGTETQYF.

This clonotype was recorded many times. The rearrangement uses TRBV4-1 and TRBJ2-2; D possibly corresponds to TRBD2 (5 bases). CDR1 is MGHRA, CDR2 YSYEKL, per germline. V was shortened by 1 base and J by 5 bases, with 8 bases between the two germline ends. This CDR3 has 14 residues. CDR3 coding DNA: TGCGCCAGCAGCCAAGCCACGGGAACCGGGGAGCTGTTTTTT. It encodes CASSQATGTGELFF.

This clonotype was counted many times. The V gene is TRBV28, the J gene TRBJ2-7, with D uncertain. CDR3 length equals 12 residues. From germline, CDR1 is MDHEN and CDR2 SYDVKM. The germline V and J ends were trimmed by 5 bases and 3 bases, with 8 bases remaining between them. The CDR3 nucleotides read TGTGCCAGCAGTAGACCTTTCTACGAGCAGTACTTC. This codes for CASSRPFYEQYF.

In its sample, this clonotype was seen a few times. The chain carries TRBV7-9 and TRBJ2-3; 8 positions match TRBD2. V was clipped by 1 base and J by 2 bases; unmatched bases: 5. Germline CDR1 and CDR2: SEHNR and FQNEAQ (reference sequence). The CDR3 is 16 residues long. The CDR3 DNA reads TGTGCCAGCAGCTTAGAGGGCGGGAGGCCCACAGATACGCAGTATTTT. Amino acid sequence: CASSLEGGRPTDTQYF.

This clonotype was picked up many times. V is TRBV12-3 or TRBV12-4 and J is TRBJ1-1; 9 bases line up with TRBD1. V was pared by 3 bases and J by 1 base, with 9 bases of the junction left unmatched. The CDR3 has 17 residues. The CDR3 loop is CASSFLPQGASNTEAFF. CDR3 nucleotides: TGTGCCAGCAGTTTTCTACCACAGGGGGCCTCGAACACTGAAGCTTTCTTT.

In this sample, this clonotype turned up a few times. The chain is built from TRBV9 and TRBJ2-5, with 9 bases fitting TRBD2. With 2 bases clipped from V and 5 bases from J, the junction kept 13 bases outside the gene matches. This CDR3 is 17 amino acids long. CDR1 is SGDLS and CDR2 is YYNGEE in the germline V gene. The CDR3 sequence: CASSVNPGLAPGETQYF. As DNA, the CDR3 is TGTGCCAGCAGCGTCAACCCGGGACTAGCCCCAGGGGAGACCCAGTACTTC. The full variable domain, its missing parts supplied by reference TRBV9 and TRBJ2-5, is DSGVTQTPKHLITATGQRVTLRCSPRSGDLSVYWYQQSLDQGLQFLIQYYNGEERAKGNILERFSAQQFPDLHSELNLSSLELGDSALYFCASSVNPGLAPGETQYFGPGTRLLVL.

This clonotype came up many times. V and J are TRBV5-1 and TRBJ1-5; D might be TRBD1 (6 bases). Germline V gene lookup returns CDR1 SGHRS and CDR2 YFSETQ. Trimming took 4 bases from V and 4 from J, leaving 15 bases between them. This CDR3 contains 15 residues. CDR3 sequence: CASSPGGQGNQPQHF. The CDR3 DNA is TGCGCCAGCAGCCCTGGAGGCCAGGGGAATCAGCCCCAGCATTTT.

Concerning this clonotype: Its ends do not fully match the called genes, so a read error is possible. The chain links TRBV20-1 to TRBJ2-1; 9 nucleotides line up with TRBD1. In germline, CDR1 is DFQATT, CDR2 SNEGSKA (reference sequence). The CDR3 loop spans 19 amino acids. CDR3 region: CSARSRTGALLSSHNEQFF. In DNA, the CDR3 is TGCAGTGCTAGATCCCGGACAGGGGCGCTTCTTAGCTCCCACAATGAGCAGTTCTTC.

This clonotype came up many times. This sequence joins TRBV12-3 or TRBV12-4 and TRBJ2-1; D possibly corresponds to TRBD2 (5 bases). This CDR3 spans 16 amino acids. V was pared by 5 bases and J by 3 bases, with 17 bases between. The CDR3 region is CASSDPGSGIYNEQFF. DNA of the CDR3: TGTGCCAGCAGTGATCCGGGGTCGGGCATCTACAATGAGCAGTTCTTC.

This clonotype was counted many times. This chain uses TRBV6-5 with TRBJ2-5, with 13 bases matching TRBD2. The germline V gene encodes CDR1 MNHEY and CDR2 SVGAGI. The CDR3 loop spans 18 amino acids. The junction had 6 bases not matched to a gene; V was cut back by 0 bases and J by 2 bases. The chain's CDR3 is CASSYSGLAGEGQETQYF. The CDR3 nucleotides read TGTGCCAGCAGTTACTCAGGACTAGCGGGAGAGGGGCAAGAGACCCAGTACTTC.